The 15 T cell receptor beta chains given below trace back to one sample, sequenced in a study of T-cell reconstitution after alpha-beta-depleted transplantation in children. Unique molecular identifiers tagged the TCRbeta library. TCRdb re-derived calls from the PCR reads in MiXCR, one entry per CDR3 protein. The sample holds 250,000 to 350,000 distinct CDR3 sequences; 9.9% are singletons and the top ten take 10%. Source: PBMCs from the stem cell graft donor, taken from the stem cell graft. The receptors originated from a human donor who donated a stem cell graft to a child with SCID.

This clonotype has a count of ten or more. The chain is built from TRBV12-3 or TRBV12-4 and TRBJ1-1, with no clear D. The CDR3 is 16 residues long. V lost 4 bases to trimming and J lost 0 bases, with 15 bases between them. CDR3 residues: CASSSSRTDMNTEAFF. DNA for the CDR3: TGTGCCAGCAGTTCATCCAGGACTGACATGAACACTGAAGCTTTCTTT.

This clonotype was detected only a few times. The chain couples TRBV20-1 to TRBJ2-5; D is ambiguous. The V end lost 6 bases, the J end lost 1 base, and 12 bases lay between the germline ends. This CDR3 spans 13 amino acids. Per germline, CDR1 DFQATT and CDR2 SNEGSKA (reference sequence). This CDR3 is CSAMLQLQETQYF. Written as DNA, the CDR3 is TGCAGTGCCATGCTACAGCTCCAAGAGACCCAGTACTTC.

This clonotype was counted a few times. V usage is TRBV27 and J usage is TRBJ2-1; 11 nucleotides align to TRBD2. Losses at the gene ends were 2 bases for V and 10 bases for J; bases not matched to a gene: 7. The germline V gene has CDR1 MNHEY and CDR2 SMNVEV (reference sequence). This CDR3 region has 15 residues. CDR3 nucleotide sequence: TGTGCCAGCAGTTTACGTAGCGGGGGGGCCGGGGAGCAGTTCTTC. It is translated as CASSLRSGGAGEQFF.

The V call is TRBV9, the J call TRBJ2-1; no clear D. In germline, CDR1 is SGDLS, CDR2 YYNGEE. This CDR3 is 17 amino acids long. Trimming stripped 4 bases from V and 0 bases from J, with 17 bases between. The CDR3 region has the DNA TGTGCCAGCAGCCCCCTTGGTAGCCCGAGCTCCTACAATGAGCAGTTCTTC. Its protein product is CASSPLGSPSSYNEQFF.

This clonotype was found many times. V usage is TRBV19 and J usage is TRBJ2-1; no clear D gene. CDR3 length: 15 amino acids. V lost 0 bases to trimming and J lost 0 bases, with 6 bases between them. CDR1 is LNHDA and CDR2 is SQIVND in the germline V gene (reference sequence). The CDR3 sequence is CASSIDRSSYNEQFF. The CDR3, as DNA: TGTGCCAGTAGTATAGATCGGAGCTCCTACAATGAGCAGTTCTTC.

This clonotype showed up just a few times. The CDR3 spells CASSFGLAVGELFF. In nucleotides, the CDR3 is TGTGCCAGCAGCTTCGGACTAGCTGTCGGGGAGCTGTTTTTT. J is TRBJ2-2 and V is TRBV5-5, with 8 bases identical to TRBD2. CDR1 and CDR2 (germline): SGHKS, YYEKEE (reference sequence). V dropped 2 bases and J dropped 7; count of bases not matched to a gene: 4. This CDR3 region has 14 residues. Full variable domain (missing parts from reference TRBV5-5 and TRBJ2-2): DAGVTQSPTHLIKTRGQQVTLRCSPISGHKSVSWYQQVLGQGPQFIFQYYEKEERGRGNFPDRFSARQFPNYSSELNVNALLLGDSALYLCASSFGLAVGELFFGEGSRLTVL.

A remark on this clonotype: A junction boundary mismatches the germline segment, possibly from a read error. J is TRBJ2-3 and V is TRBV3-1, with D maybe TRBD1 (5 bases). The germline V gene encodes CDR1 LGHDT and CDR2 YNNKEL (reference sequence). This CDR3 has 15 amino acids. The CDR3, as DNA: TGTGCCACCAGCCAAGAGGTGCCAGGGACAGATACGCAGTATTTT. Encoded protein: CATSQEVPGTDTQYF.

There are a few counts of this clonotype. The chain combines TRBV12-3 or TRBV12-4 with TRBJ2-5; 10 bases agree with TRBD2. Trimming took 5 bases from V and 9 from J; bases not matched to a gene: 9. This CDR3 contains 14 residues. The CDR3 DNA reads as TGTGCCAGCAGTCCAAGGACTAGCGGAGGGGCCCAGTACTTC. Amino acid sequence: CASSPRTSGGAQYF.

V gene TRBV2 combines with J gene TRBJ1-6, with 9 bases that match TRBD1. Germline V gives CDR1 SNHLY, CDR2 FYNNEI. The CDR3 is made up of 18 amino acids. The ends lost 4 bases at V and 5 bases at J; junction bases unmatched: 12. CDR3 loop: CASSGGPGQGVHNSPLHF. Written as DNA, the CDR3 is TGTGCCAGCAGTGGGGGCCCGGGACAGGGCGTTCATAATTCACCCCTCCACTTT.

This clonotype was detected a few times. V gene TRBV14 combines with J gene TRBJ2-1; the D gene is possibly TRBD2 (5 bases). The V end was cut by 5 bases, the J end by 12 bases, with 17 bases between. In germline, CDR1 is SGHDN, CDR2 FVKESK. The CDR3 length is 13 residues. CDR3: CASSIKAQGGQFF. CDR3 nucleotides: TGTGCCAGCAGCATAAAGGCCCAAGGAGGGCAGTTCTTC. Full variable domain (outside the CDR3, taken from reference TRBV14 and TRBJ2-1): EAGVTQFPSHSVIEKGQTVTLRCDPISGHDNLYWYRRVMGKEIKFLLHFVKESKQDESGMPNNRFLAERTGGTYSTLKVQPAELEDSGVYFCASSIKAQGGQFFGPGTRLTVL.

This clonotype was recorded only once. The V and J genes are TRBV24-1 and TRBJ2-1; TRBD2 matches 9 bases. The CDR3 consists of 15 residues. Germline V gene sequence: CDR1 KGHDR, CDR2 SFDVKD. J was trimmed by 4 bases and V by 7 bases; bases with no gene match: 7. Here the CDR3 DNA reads TGTGCCACCAGCTCCGAGACTAGCGGTTACAATGAGCAGTTCTTC. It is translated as CATSSETSGYNEQFF.

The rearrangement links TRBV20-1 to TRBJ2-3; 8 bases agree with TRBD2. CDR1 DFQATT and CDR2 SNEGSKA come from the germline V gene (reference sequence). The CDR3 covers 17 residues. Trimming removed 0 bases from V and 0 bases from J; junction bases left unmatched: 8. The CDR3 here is CSARDQGSGVSTDTQYF. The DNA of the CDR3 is TGCAGTGCTAGAGACCAAGGTAGCGGGGTCAGCACAGATACGCAGTATTTT.

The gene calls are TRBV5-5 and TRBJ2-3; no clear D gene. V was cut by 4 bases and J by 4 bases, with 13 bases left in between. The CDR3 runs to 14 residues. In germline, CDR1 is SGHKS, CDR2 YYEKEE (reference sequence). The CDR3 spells CASSNGLVADTQYF. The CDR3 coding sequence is TGTGCCAGCAGCAATGGGCTGGTGGCAGATACGCAGTATTTT. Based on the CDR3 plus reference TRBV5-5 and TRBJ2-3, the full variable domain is DAGVTQSPTHLIKTRGQQVTLRCSPISGHKSVSWYQQVLGQGPQFIFQYYEKEERGRGNFPDRFSARQFPNYSSELNVNALLLGDSALYLCASSNGLVADTQYFGPGTRLTVL.

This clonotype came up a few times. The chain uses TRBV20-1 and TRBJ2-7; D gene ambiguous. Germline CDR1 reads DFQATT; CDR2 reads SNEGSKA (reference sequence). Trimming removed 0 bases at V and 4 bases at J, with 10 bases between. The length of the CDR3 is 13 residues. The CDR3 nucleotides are TGCAGTGCTAGAGACCGCATCCGGTACGAGCAGTACTTC. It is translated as CSARDRIRYEQYF.

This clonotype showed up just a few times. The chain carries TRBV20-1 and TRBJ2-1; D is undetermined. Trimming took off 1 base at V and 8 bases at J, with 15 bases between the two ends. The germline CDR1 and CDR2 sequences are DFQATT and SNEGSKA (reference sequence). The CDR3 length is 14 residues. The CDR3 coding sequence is TGCAGTGCTAGAGTAGGCAGCATCTTTGATGAGCAGTTCTTC. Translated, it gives CSARVGSIFDEQFF.